This passage covers 11 T cell receptor beta chains from one sample sequenced in a study of T cell repertoires in cytomegalovirus infection. TCRdb re-analysed the reads in MiXCR, keeping a single row per CDR3 protein. This table has around 800,000 distinct CDR3 sequences, 32% appearing once. Their antigen targets remain unknown. The source was cultured CD8+ T cells from PBMCs, collected from culture after CMV antigen stimulation. The receptors originated from a human donor in good health (CMV status not recorded). Some clones in this sample may be carry-over from other donors' samples.

J is TRBJ2-7 and V is TRBV27, with 8 positions matching TRBD1. Germline V lookup: CDR1 MNHEY, CDR2 SMNVEV (reference sequence). This CDR3 is built from 14 residues. J lost 3 bases, V lost 3 bases, and 4 bases had no gene match. CDR3 coding DNA: TGTGCCAGCAGTTTGGGACAGGCCCTCTACGAGCAGTACTTC. As protein: CASSLGQALYEQYF.

This chain links TRBV7-6 with TRBJ1-1; no reliable D call. The V gene lost 5 bases and the J gene lost 1 base, with 14 bases spanning the gap. This CDR3 has 15 amino acids. The germline V gene has CDR1 SGHVS and CDR2 FNYEAQ. The CDR3 DNA reads TGTGCCAGCAGCATCGGACCATACGAGAACACTGAAGCTTTCTTT. Translating it yields CASSIGPYENTEAFF.

This clonotype was seen at least ten times. The chain recombines TRBV7-6 with TRBJ2-3, with 10 positions matching TRBD2. The V gene end was trimmed by 5 bases and the J gene end by 0 bases; junction bases not matched to a gene: 11. The germline V gene encodes CDR1 SGHVS and CDR2 FNYEAQ. This CDR3 spans 18 amino acids. The CDR3 loop reads CASSPIPGLADSTDTQYF. The DNA for the CDR3 is TGTGCCAGCAGCCCAATCCCTGGACTAGCGGATAGCACAGATACGCAGTATTTT.

This clonotype was seen repeatedly, ten times or more. The gene calls are TRBV9 and TRBJ2-7; tentative D call: TRBD2 (5 bases). Deletions cut 0 bases from V and 5 bases from J, with 18 bases between. CDR1 is SGDLS and CDR2 is YYNGEE in the germline V gene. The CDR3 has 16 residues. The CDR3, as DNA: TGTGCCAGCAGCGTAGACCCGGGGATTCGCGGAAACGAGCAGTACTTC. Translating gives CASSVDPGIRGNEQYF.

This chain uses TRBV2 with TRBJ2-5; possibly TRBD1 or TRBD2 for D (7 bases each). V lost 9 bases, J lost 3 bases, and 14 bases lay in between. This CDR3 region has 13 residues. CDR1 and CDR2 (germline): SNHLY, FYNNEI. The DNA of the CDR3 is TGTGCCAGGAGGGGGCTAGCGGAAGAGACCCAGTACTTC. Its translation: CARRGLAEETQYF.

This clonotype has only one observation. The chain has TRBV9 and TRBJ2-1; possibly TRBD2 for D (6 bases). From germline, CDR1 is SGDLS and CDR2 YYNGEE. V was trimmed by 0 bases and J by 7 bases, leaving 14 bases between them. CDR3 length equals 15 residues. CDR3: CASSVGSTSSNEQFF. In nucleotides, the CDR3 is TGTGCCAGCAGCGTAGGGAGCACTAGCAGTAATGAGCAGTTCTTC.

There are a few counts of this clonotype. CDR3 sequence (DNA): TGCAGCGTTGAAGCAAAGGCCGGGGAGCTGTTTTTT. This codes for CSVEAKAGELFF. V gene TRBV29-1 combines with J gene TRBJ2-2; no firm D call. The length of the CDR3 is 12 residues. The germline V gene has CDR1 SQVTM and CDR2 ANQGSEA. V was cut by 1 base and J by 6 bases, with 6 bases left in between.

V usage is TRBV7-9 and J usage is TRBJ2-5, with TRBD2 matching over 11 bases. After removal of 4 bases from V and 2 bases from J, the junction contained 6 bases not matched to a gene. CDR3 length: 16 amino acids. In germline, CDR1 is SEHNR, CDR2 FQNEAQ (reference sequence). CDR3: CASSSELAGEQETQYF. As DNA, the CDR3 is TGTGCCAGCAGCTCAGAACTAGCGGGGGAACAAGAGACCCAGTACTTC.

This clonotype came up many times. The V gene is TRBV7-2, the J gene TRBJ1-1; tentative D call: TRBD1 (6 bases). Trimming stripped 8 bases from V and 4 bases from J, with 14 bases between. The CDR3 has 13 residues. Germline V gene data show CDR1 as SGHTA and CDR2 as FQGNSA. CDR3 amino acids: CASLTGAGTEAFF. The CDR3 DNA follows: TGTGCCAGCCTCACGGGGGCGGGCACTGAAGCTTTCTTT.

This clonotype was counted only a few times. The CDR3 DNA is TGTGCCAGCAGCACCCGGGACAGGGGCCCCTACAATGAGCAGTTCTTC. It codes for CASSTRDRGPYNEQFF. The chain couples TRBV7-6 to TRBJ2-1; TRBD1 agrees at 10 bases. The CDR3 runs 16 residues. V shed 5 bases and J 2 bases; nucleotides not matched to a gene: 6. CDR1 is SGHVS and CDR2 is FNYEAQ in the germline V gene.

This clonotype appeared a few times. This rearrangement joins TRBV4-1 to TRBJ1-1, with D perhaps TRBD1 (6 bases). Germline lookup yields CDR1 MGHRA and CDR2 YSYEKL. Deletions cut 0 bases from V and 11 bases from J, with 25 bases between. The CDR3 is made up of 17 amino acids. CDR3 bases: TGCGCCAGCAGCCAAGATCACGACAGGTTCCCCCCCCGGAGGGCTTTCTTT. Translated, it gives CASSQDHDRFPPRRAFF.